The 6 T cell receptor beta chains reported below all come from one sample, sequenced in a study of radiotherapy plus CTLA-4 blockade in lung cancer. Sequencing was performed with immunoSEQ multiplex PCR; in TCRdb, only in-frame clones are kept and a portion is missing. Altogether tens of thousands of clones are present, around four fifths being singletons, with the ten largest covering roughly 0.8%. The sample consisted of peripheral blood, taken from a patient treated with radiotherapy plus ipilimumab. These receptors were taken from a human donor with non-small cell lung cancer who had stable disease on radiotherapy plus ipilimumab.

This chain joins TRBV6-5 and TRBJ1-1; D is unresolved. The CDR3 is 16 residues long. The V end lost 4 bases, the J end lost 6 bases, and 21 bases lay between the germline ends. Germline lookup yields CDR1 MNHEY and CDR2 SVGAGI. The CDR3 sequence is CASSWENFSTRSEAFF. In DNA form, the CDR3 reads TGTGCCAGCAGTTGGGAAAATTTCTCGACAAGATCTGAAGCTTTCTTT.

The J gene is TRBJ1-1, the V gene TRBV5-1; D remains unclear. This CDR3 has 13 amino acids. V was cut by 2 bases and J by 1 base, with 6 bases left in between. The germline gives CDR1 SGHRS, CDR2 YFSETQ. In DNA, the CDR3 is TGCGCCAGCAGCTTTCGCAGGAACACTGAAGCTTTCTTT. Its translation is CASSFRRNTEAFF.

J is TRBJ2-5 and V is TRBV9; 9 bases align to TRBD2. Trimming took 3 bases from V and 5 from J; bases not matched to a gene: 8. CDR1 is SGDLS and CDR2 is YYNGEE in the germline V gene. The CDR3 consists of 15 residues. Written as DNA, the CDR3 is TGTGCCAGCAGCGCTTCCGGGACTAGCATCGAGACCCAGTACTTC. Translation: CASSASGTSIETQYF.

This sequence joins TRBV5-6 and TRBJ2-7; 10 positions agree with TRBD2. V dropped 0 bases and J dropped 4; count of bases not matched to a gene: 4. The CDR3 is 15 amino acids. Per germline, CDR1 SGHDT and CDR2 YYEEEE. CDR3 protein: CASSLGAGGSYEQYF. The CDR3 nucleotides read TGTGCCAGCAGCTTGGGAGCGGGAGGGTCTTACGAGCAGTACTTC.

The chain uses TRBV27 and TRBJ1-4; D is undetermined. CDR1 MNHEY and CDR2 SMNVEV come from the germline V gene (reference sequence). The CDR3 runs to 18 residues. V was cut by 4 bases and J by 0 bases, with 18 bases left in between. The CDR3 DNA is TGTGCCAGCAGTTATAGTGTCGGAAACATTGCAACTAATGAAAAACTGTTTTTT. Amino acids: CASSYSVGNIATNEKLFF.

The chain employs TRBV30 and TRBJ2-5; unclear D gene. Germline values: CDR1 GTSNPN, CDR2 SVGIG (reference sequence). V was trimmed by 5 bases and J by 1 base, leaving 11 bases between them. The CDR3 runs to 13 residues. In DNA, the CDR3 is TGTGCCTGGGGTTGGACGGCCCAAGAGACCCAGTACTTC. Its translation: CAWGWTAQETQYF. Supplemented by reference TRBV30 and TRBJ2-5, the full variable domain reads SQTIHQWPATLVQPVGSPLSLECTVEGTSNPNLYWYRQAAGRGLQLLFYSVGIGQISSEVPQNLSASRPQDRQFILSSKKLLLSDSGFYLCAWGWTAQETQYFGPGTRLLVL.